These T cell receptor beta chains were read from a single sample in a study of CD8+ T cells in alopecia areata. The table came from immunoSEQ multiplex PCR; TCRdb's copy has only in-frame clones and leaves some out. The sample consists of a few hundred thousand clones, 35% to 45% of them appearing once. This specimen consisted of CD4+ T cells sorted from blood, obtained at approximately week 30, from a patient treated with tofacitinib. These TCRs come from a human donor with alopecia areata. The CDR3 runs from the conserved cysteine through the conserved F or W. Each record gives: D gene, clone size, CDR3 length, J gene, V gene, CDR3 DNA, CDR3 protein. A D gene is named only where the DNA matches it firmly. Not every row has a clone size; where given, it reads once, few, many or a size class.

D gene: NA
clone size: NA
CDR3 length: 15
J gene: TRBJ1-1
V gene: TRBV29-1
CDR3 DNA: TGCAGCGTCCAAAAGCGAGGGAGCCGGAACACTGAAGCTTTCTTT
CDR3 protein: CSVQKRGSRNTEAFF

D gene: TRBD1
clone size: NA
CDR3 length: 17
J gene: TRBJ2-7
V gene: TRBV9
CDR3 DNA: TGTGCCAGCAGCGCCTCCGATAGCCCGGGACAGGGTGACAAGCAGTACTTC
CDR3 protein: CASSASDSPGQGDKQYF

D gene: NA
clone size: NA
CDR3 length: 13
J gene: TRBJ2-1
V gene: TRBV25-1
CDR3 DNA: TGTGCCAGCAGAAGGCTGGGGGCTAATGAGCAGTTCTTC
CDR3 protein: CASRRLGANEQFF

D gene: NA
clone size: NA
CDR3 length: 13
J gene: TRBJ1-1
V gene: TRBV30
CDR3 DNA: TGTGCCTGGAGTAGAAACGTGAACACTGAAGCTTTCTTT
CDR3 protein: CAWSRNVNTEAFF

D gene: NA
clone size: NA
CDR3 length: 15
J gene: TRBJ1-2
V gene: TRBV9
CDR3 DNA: TGTGCCAGCAGCCCTACTAGGCGGTCTAACTATGGCTACACCTTC
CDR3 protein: CASSPTRRSNYGYTF

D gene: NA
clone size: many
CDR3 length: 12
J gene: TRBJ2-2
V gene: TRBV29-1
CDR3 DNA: TGCAGCGTTTTAACAAAGACCGGGGAGCTGTTTTTT
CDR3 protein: CSVLTKTGELFF

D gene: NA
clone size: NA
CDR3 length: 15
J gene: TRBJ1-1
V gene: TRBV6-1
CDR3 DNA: TGTGCCAGCAGTGAAGGTGGTAGAAGTAACACTGAAGCTTTCTTT
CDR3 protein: CASSEGGRSNTEAFF

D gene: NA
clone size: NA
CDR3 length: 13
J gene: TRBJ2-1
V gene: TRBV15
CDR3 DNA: TGTGCCACCGGGCGGGCCCAGAGCCGGGAGCAGTTCTTC
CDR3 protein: CATGRAQSREQFF

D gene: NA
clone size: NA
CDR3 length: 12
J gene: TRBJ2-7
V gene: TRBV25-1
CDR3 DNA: TGTGCCAGCAGTGGGGGAACTTACGAGCAGTACTTC
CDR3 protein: CASSGGTYEQYF

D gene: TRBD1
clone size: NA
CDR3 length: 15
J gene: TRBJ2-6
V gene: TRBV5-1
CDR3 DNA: TGCGCCAGCAGCTTACAGGGGACTGGGGCCAACGTCCTGACTTTC
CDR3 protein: CASSLQGTGANVLTF

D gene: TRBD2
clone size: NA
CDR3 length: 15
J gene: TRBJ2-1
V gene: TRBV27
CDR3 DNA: TGTGCCAGCAGTTCACTAGCGGGAGTTGGGAATGAGCAGTTCTTC
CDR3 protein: CASSSLAGVGNEQFF

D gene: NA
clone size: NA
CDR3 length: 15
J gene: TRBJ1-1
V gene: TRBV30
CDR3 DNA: TGTGCCTGGAGTGTTAAGTCCCCGGGTGGCACTGAAGCTTTCTTT
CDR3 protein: CAWSVKSPGGTEAFF

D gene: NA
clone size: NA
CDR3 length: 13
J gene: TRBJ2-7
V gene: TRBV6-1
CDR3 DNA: TGTGCCAGCAGTGAGCAGGGTACGGGCGAGCAGTACTTC
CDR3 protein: CASSEQGTGEQYF

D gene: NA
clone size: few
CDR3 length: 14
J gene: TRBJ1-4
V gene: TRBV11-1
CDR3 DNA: TGTGCCAGCAGCCGGACAGTGAATAATGAAAAACTGTTTTTT
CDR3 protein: CASSRTVNNEKLFF

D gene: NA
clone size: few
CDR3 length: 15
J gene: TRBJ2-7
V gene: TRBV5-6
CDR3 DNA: TGTGCCAGCAGTCTATCGCCGGGGGCTTCCTACGAGCAGTACTTC
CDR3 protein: CASSLSPGASYEQYF

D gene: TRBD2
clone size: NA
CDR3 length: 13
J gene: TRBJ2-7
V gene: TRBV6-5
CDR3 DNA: TGTGCCAGCAGTCGCGGGGGGAACTACGAGCAGTACTTC
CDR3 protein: CASSRGGNYEQYF

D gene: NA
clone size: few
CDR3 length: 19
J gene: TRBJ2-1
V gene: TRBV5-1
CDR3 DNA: TGCGCCAGCACCCTCTTAGGGGGAGCGGGCCTATCGCAAAACAATGAGCAGTTCTTC
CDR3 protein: CASTLLGGAGLSQNNEQFF

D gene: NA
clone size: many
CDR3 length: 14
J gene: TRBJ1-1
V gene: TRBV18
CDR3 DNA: TGTGCCAGCTCACCGGACAGTCGGGAAGCTGAAGCTTTCTTT
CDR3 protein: CASSPDSREAEAFF

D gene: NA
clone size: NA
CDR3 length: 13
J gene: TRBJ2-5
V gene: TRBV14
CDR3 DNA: TGTGCCAGCAGCCTATCGGACCGAGTAACCCAGTACTTC
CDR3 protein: CASSLSDRVTQYF

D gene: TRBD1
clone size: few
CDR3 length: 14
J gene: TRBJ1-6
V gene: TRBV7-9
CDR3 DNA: TGTGCCAGCAGCCGTAGCTCAGGGGGATCACCCCTCCACTTT
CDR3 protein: CASSRSSGGSPLHF

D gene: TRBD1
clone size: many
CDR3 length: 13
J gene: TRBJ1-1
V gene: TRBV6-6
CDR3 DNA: TGTGCCAGTTACCGGGACAGGGCCGGTGAAGCTTTCTTT
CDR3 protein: CASYRDRAGEAFF

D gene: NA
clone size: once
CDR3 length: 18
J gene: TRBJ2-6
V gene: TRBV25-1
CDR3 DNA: TGTGCCAGCAGAGAGGGGGGACGGAAGATCTCTGGGGCCAACGTCCTGACTTTC
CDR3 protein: CASREGGRKISGANVLTF

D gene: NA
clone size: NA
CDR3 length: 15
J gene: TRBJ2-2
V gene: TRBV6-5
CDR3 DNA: TGTGCCAGCATCCGCGGGACTGTTGACACCGGGGAGCTGTTTTTT
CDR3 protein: CASIRGTVDTGELFF

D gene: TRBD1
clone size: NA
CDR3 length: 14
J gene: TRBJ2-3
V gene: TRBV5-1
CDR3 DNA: TGCGCCAGCAGCAAACGGGACAGTGTAGATACGCAGTATTTT
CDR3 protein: CASSKRDSVDTQYF

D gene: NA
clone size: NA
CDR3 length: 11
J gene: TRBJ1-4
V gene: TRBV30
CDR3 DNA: TGTGCCTGGAGCCTAGATGAAAAACTGTTTTTT
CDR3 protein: CAWSLDEKLFF

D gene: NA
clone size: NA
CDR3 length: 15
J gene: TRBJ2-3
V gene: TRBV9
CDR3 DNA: TGTGCCAGCAGCGTAGAGGGGAGCAGAACAGATACGCAGTATTTT
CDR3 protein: CASSVEGSRTDTQYF

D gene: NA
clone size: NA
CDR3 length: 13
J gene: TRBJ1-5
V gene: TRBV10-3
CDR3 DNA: TGTGCCATCAGCGACGGAGAATATCAGCCCCAGCATTTT
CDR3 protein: CAISDGEYQPQHF

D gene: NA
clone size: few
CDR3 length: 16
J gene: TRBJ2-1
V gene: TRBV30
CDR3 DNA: TGTGCCTGGGGGAGCCGCGGGACCCCCCGAGATAATGAGCAGTTCTTC
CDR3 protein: CAWGSRGTPRDNEQFF

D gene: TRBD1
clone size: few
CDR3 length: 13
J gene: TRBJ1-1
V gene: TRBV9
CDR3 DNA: TGTGCCAGCAGCCCCCGGACAGGCGGGGGAGCTTTCTTT
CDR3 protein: CASSPRTGGGAFF

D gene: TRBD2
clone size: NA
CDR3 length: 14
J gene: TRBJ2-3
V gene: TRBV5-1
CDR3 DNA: TGCGCCACCGGACTAGCGGGAGGCACAGATACGCAGTATTTT
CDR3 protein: CATGLAGGTDTQYF

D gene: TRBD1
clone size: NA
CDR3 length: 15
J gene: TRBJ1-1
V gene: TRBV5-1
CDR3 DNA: TGCGCCAGCAGCACCGGGGACAGGGACAACACTGAAGCTTTCTTT
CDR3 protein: CASSTGDRDNTEAFF

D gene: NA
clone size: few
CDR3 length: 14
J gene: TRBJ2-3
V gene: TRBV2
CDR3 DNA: TGTGCCAGCAGTGCGCAGGGAAGCACAGATACGCAGTATTTT
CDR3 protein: CASSAQGSTDTQYF

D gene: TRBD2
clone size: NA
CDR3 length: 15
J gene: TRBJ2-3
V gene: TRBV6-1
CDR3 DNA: TGTGCCAGCAGGACTAGCGGGAGTATCCCAGATACGCAGTATTTT
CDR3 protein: CASRTSGSIPDTQYF

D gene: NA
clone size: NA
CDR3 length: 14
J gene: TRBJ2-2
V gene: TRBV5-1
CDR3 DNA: TGCGCCAGCAGCTGGGACGGACAGCGCGGGGAGCTGTTTTTT
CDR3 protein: CASSWDGQRGELFF

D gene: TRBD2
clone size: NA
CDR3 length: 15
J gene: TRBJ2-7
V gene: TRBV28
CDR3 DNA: TGTGCCAGCAGCCGTCGGACTAGCGGAACGTACGAGCAGTACTTC
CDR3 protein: CASSRRTSGTYEQYF

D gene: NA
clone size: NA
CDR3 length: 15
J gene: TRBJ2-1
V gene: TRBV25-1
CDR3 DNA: TGTGCCAGCAGTGAATGGAAGGTGGGGACCAATGAGCAGTTCTTC
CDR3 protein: CASSEWKVGTNEQFF

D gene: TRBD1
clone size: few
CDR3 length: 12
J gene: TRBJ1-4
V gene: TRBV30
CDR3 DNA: TGTGCCTGGGATCGACAGGGGAAAAAACTGTTTTTT
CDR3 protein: CAWDRQGKKLFF

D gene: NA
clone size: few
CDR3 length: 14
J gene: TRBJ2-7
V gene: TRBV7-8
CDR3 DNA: TGTGCCAGCAGCTTAGCGAGGGCTACCTACGAGCAGTACTTC
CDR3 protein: CASSLARATYEQYF

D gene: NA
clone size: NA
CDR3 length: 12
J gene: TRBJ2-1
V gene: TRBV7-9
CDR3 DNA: TGTGCCAGCAGCGAAATCGACAATGAGCAGTTCTTC
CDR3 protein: CASSEIDNEQFF

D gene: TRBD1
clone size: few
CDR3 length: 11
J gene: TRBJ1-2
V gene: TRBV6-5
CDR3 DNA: TGTGCCAGCAGGCAGGGGGGTGGCTACACCTTC
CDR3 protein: CASRQGGGYTF

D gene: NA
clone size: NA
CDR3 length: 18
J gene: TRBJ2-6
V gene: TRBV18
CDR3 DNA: TGTGCCAGCTCACCAAGGGACGCAGGGTCGTCGGGGGCCAACGTCCTGACTTTC
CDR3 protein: CASSPRDAGSSGANVLTF

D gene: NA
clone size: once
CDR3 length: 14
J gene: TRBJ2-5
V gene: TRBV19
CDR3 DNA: TGTGCCAGTAGTAAGTTGGGAAGACGAGAGACCCAGTACTTC
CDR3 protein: CASSKLGRRETQYF

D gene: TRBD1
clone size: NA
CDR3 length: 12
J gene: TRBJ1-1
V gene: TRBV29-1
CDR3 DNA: TGCAGCGTTGAACACAGGGGCCCTGAAGCTTTCTTT
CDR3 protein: CSVEHRGPEAFF

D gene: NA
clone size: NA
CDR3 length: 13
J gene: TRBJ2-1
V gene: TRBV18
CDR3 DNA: TGTGCCAGCTCACCAAGAAGGACCGATGAGCAGTTCTTC
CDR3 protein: CASSPRRTDEQFF

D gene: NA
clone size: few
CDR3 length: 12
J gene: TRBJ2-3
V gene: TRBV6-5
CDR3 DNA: TGTGCCAGCAGGACTAGCACAGATACGCAGTATTTT
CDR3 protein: CASRTSTDTQYF

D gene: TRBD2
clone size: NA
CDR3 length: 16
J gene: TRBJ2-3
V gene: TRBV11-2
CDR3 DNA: TGTGCCAGCAGCGCCGGGACTAGCGGGGGGGCAGATACGCAGTATTTT
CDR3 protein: CASSAGTSGGADTQYF

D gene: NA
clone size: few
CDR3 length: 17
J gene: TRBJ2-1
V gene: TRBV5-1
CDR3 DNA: TGCGCCAGCAGCTCCGGCCGGAGTAGCCTCGGGTACAATGAGCAGTTCTTC
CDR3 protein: CASSSGRSSLGYNEQFF

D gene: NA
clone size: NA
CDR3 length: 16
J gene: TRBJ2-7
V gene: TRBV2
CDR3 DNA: TGTGCCAGCAGTGGTCACGACGCCTTCAGCTCCTACGAGCAGTACTTC
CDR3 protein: CASSGHDAFSSYEQYF